This T cell receptor beta chain stems from a study of CD8+ T cells in alopecia areata (dated by TCRdb to 2017 to 2018). At the level of the whole study: The treated patients took part in an open-label pilot trial in which moderate-to-severe alopecia areata was treated with oral tofacitinib at 5 to 10 mg twice daily. Disease severity in treated patients was measured with the SALT score, which quantifies the percentage of affected scalp surface area. TCRbeta CDR3 regions were amplified by immunoSEQ multiplex PCR using 35 Vbeta forward and 13 Jbeta reverse primers. Clonality in the scalp was compared among normal scalp (n=4), patchy alopecia areata scalp (n=8), and alopecia totalis/universalis scalp (n=8). Patients stayed on tofacitinib for 6 to 18 months and then had 6 months of follow-up off drug so that delayed response and recurrence could be assessed. To study T cell clonal expansion in alopecia areata, the researchers applied high-throughput TCRbeta sequencing to both the C3H/HeJ mouse model and human patients. Biopsies were taken from tofacitinib-treated patients at baseline and at 4 and 24 weeks of treatment, and a later scalp biopsy was taken in several of the tofacitinib-treated patients. RNA was extracted with the PAXgene miRNA kit for fixed scalp, the miRNeasy kit for PBMCs, and the RNeasy kit for mouse skin. On the human side, TCRbeta sequencing was run on scalp tissue and on sorted CD4+ and CD8+ peripheral blood T cells from healthy controls and from alopecia areata patients with either patchy or totalis/universalis disease.

Library preparation was by the immunoSEQ multiplex PCR assay. For TCR sequencing, RNA was extracted from every sample and reverse transcribed into cDNA to serve as template. First-strand cDNA was synthesized using SuperScript III with a 2:1 mix of oligo-dT and random hexamers. A synthetic immune receptor repertoire was used to assess amplification bias, and residual bias was removed computationally. Per the original workflow: Raw reads were preprocessed to remove errors, and CDR3 was defined by IMGT conventions from the conserved cysteine to phenylalanine. Clonality was calculated as 1 minus Shannon entropy normalized by log2 of the number of productive unique TCRs. Whether scalp clones were CD4 or CD8 was inferred by matching scalp TCRbeta sequences against CD4 and CD8 repertoires sorted from blood. TCRdb provides this immuneACCESS table in a form limited to in-frame rearrangements. Some clones are lacking; in checked studies, under half of them reflect an unresolved V gene, and why the rest are absent is not known. That table is the source of V, J and clone size, and D and trimming were worked out from the DNA. This sample gives 190,000 or so clones in total; 60% to 70% of them show up just once. Approximately 3.4% of the sample is held by the ten biggest clonotypes.

In regard to this clone: Its antigen remains unidentified. No base qualities exist here, and no much larger clone lies one base off it.

General study outcomes and caveats: Shared TCR sequences between patients were less evident than in mice, which may be partly attributable to HLA diversity in the patient population. With tofacitinib, both scalp clonality and the number of expanded CD8+ clones among the top 100 scalp clones went down significantly. Compared with normal scalp, lesional scalp had higher clonality and more expanded CD8+ clones, particularly in alopecia totalis/universalis, a pattern that suggests antigenic drive. Because the treated cohort was small and had only one nonresponder, larger studies are needed to examine links between baseline CD8+ expansion and response. Unlike mouse skin, which is dominated by gammadelta T cells, normal human skin has resident alphabeta T cells that are also sequenced, and this complicates analysis of the scalp TCR repertoire. Many expanded lesional clones were found to persist in scalp and blood during tofacitinib treatment, and relapse after treatment cessation may be partly explained by this persistence.

From a lookup of the germline V gene, CDR1 and CDR2 are SGHTA and FQGNSA. From cysteine to phenylalanine, the CDR3 is 14 amino acids long. The kept DNA is CDR3 alone, 42 bases in frame from the first base. V loses 3 bases, J loses 5 bases, and the germline ends lie 13 bases apart. Sample time point, as interpreted from the label and publication: four to five weeks on oral tofacitinib. The treatment or condition label corresponds to: oral pan-JAK inhibitor, 5-10 mg twice daily. Lesional scalp punch biopsies and peripheral blood were collected from alopecia areata patients. PBMCs were isolated by density centrifugation and stained for CD3, CD4 and CD8, after which CD4+ and CD8+ T cells were sorted on a FACSAria.

The rearranged segments are TRBV7-2 and TRBJ2-5, with the D gene not confidently named. This clonotype was sampled from a human donor with alopecia areata. The sequenced sample was CD4+ T cells sorted from blood, obtained at week 4, from a patient treated with tofacitinib. This receptor has the CDR3 CASSFNSGGETQYF. The DNA sequence is TGTGCCAGCAGCTTTAACTCGGGTGGGGAGACCCAGTACTTC.